A single sample gave rise to the 3 T cell receptor beta chains below, sequenced in a study. TCRdb passed the 5' RACE reads through MiXCR, listing each CDR3 protein once. The table shows over 25,000 distinct CDR3 sequences, with roughly 27% occurring only once. Treg sorting used a CD4+CD25+CD127-/low gate. Sequenced sample: tumor-infiltrating Tregs sorted from the breast tumor. The receptors derive from a female donor with breast cancer.

This clonotype was detected ten times or more. The chain recombines TRBV20-1 with TRBJ2-7; 8 bases align to TRBD1. V lost 3 bases, J lost 2 bases, and 9 bases stayed unmatched. Germline CDR1 and CDR2: DFQATT and SNEGSKA (reference sequence). The CDR3 has 15 amino acids. The CDR3 nucleotides read TGCAGTGCTAGCAGGCAGACAGGGGCGGCCTACGAGCAGTACTTC. Translation gives CSASRQTGAAYEQYF.

This clonotype has at least ten counts. The chain is built from TRBV20-1 and TRBJ1-5, with D possibly matching TRBD1 (5 bases). Germline V gene sequence: CDR1 DFQATT, CDR2 SNEGSKA (reference sequence). The germline V and J ends were trimmed by 1 base and 0 bases, with 22 bases remaining between them. This CDR3 spans 19 amino acids. CDR3 sequence: CSARVPKHRDSYSNQPQHF. CDR3 DNA sequence: TGCAGTGCTAGAGTACCCAAACACCGGGACTCCTATAGCAATCAGCCCCAGCATTTT.

There are many counts of this clonotype. CDR3 DNA sequence: TGCAGTGGAGGGGCGAGGACTAGCGGTAGGGACGAGCAGTACTTC. Its protein product is CSGGARTSGRDEQYF. This chain links TRBV20-1 with TRBJ2-7, with 10 positions matching TRBD2. CDR1 and CDR2 (germline): DFQATT, SNEGSKA (reference sequence). CDR3 size: 15 residues. V was pared by 7 bases and J by 5 bases, with 14 bases of the junction left unmatched.